One sample yielded the 32 T cell receptor beta chains listed below, sequenced in a study of CD8 T cells in Susac syndrome. It was with random hexamers that roughly 0.45 to 1 ug RNA was reverse transcribed. TCRdb fed the immunoSEQ multiplex PCR reads into MiXCR, producing one record per CDR3 protein. The table lists about 200,000 distinct CDR3 sequences, over 90% of them singletons, with approximately 0.08% in the top ten. Specimen: CD4+ T cells from PBMCs. The receptors here all came from a human donor with multiple sclerosis.

The chain carries TRBV5-4 and TRBJ1-2; 10 bases align to TRBD1. V was clipped by 3 bases and J by 6 bases; unmatched bases: 8. This CDR3 spans 15 amino acids. The germline CDR1 and CDR2 sequences are SGHNT and YYREEE (reference sequence). Here the CDR3 DNA reads TGTGCCAGCAGCTGGGACAGGGGTCGGTCGGATGGCTACACCTTC. This sequence encodes CASSWDRGRSDGYTF.

The chain's CDR3 is CSVERVGGELFF. The CDR3 DNA reads TGCAGCGTTGAGAGGGTGGGCGGGGAGCTGTTTTTT. The chain employs TRBV29-1 and TRBJ2-2; possible D gene TRBD2, 5 bases. This CDR3 contains 12 residues. Germline V CDR1 and CDR2: SQVTM, ANQGSEA. V was trimmed by 3 bases and J by 7 bases, leaving 9 bases between them.

This chain joins TRBV29-1 and TRBJ2-3, with TRBD1 matching over 9 bases. Looked up from germline, CDR1 is SQVTM and CDR2 is ANQGSEA. This CDR3 region has 15 residues. Losses at the gene ends were 7 bases for V and 2 bases for J; bases not matched to a gene: 10. CDR3 protein: CSAPPDRGATDTQYF. The CDR3 DNA sequence: TGCAGCGCCCCTCCGGACAGGGGCGCCACAGATACGCAGTATTTT.

CDR3: CSVGGANTGELFF. CDR3 DNA sequence: TGCAGCGTTGGGGGGGCGAACACCGGGGAGCTGTTTTTT. This chain links TRBV29-1 with TRBJ2-2; weak D call: TRBD2 (6 bases). The V gene's germline CDR1 is SQVTM and CDR2 ANQGSEA. The V and J ends lost 4 bases and 0 bases respectively, with 6 bases between them. This CDR3 has 13 residues.

V and J are TRBV19 and TRBJ1-1; D gene unclear. V lost 3 bases and J 1 base, leaving 9 bases between the germline ends. This CDR3 comprises 14 residues. Germline loops: CDR1 LNHDA, CDR2 SQIVND (reference sequence). The CDR3: CASSIRRENTEAFF. CDR3 in DNA: TGTGCCAGTAGTATTAGGAGGGAGAACACTGAAGCTTTCTTT. Supplemented by reference TRBV19 and TRBJ1-1, the full variable domain reads DGGITQSPKYLFRKEGQNVTLSCEQNLNHDAMYWYRQDPGQGLRLIYYSQIVNDFQKGDIAEGYSVSREKKESFPLTVTSAQKNPTAFYLCASSIRRENTEAFFGQGTRLTVV.

This chain links TRBV24-1 with TRBJ1-2; D ambiguous. With 5 bases removed from V and 4 bases from J, the gap between germline ends came to 7 bases. CDR3 length: 12 amino acids. Per germline, CDR1 KGHDR and CDR2 SFDVKD. The CDR3 sequence is CATSVESYGYTF. CDR3 DNA: TGTGCCACCAGTGTGGAATCCTATGGCTACACCTTC.

Worth noting for this clonotype: Germline is not matched at one junction end, which may reflect a read error. The V and J genes are TRBV3-1 and TRBJ1-1; D is undetermined. The germline gives CDR1 LGHDT, CDR2 YNNKEL (reference sequence). This CDR3 has 13 residues. The CDR3 bases are TGTGCCAGCAGCCAAAGGGAGAACGCTGAAGCTTTCTTT. This sequence encodes CASSQRENAEAFF.

The chain links TRBV29-1 to TRBJ1-1; perhaps TRBD1 as D (5 bases). With 6 bases removed from V and 3 bases from J, the gap between germline ends came to 14 bases. The germline V gene has CDR1 SQVTM and CDR2 ANQGSEA. The CDR3 length is 13 residues. CDR3 DNA sequence: TGCAGCGTGGCCCGGGTAGGGGACACTGAAGCTTTCTTT. This codes for CSVARVGDTEAFF.

The chain employs TRBV4-1 and TRBJ2-3; D not resolved. This CDR3 contains 14 residues. The germline V and J ends were trimmed by 0 bases and 5 bases, with 9 bases remaining between them. The germline V gene encodes CDR1 MGHRA and CDR2 YSYEKL. CDR3 residues: CASSQEAGIDTQYF. The CDR3 bases are TGCGCCAGCAGCCAAGAGGCAGGAATAGATACGCAGTATTTT.

The chain uses TRBV2 and TRBJ2-3; D not certain. V lost 3 bases, J lost 5 bases, and 6 bases lay in between. The CDR3 totals 12 residues. Germline CDR1 reads SNHLY; CDR2 reads FYNNEI. This CDR3 reads CASSDVGDTQYF. The CDR3 nucleotides are TGTGCCAGCAGTGACGTGGGAGATACGCAGTATTTT.

This clonotype was detected once. The rearrangement links TRBV12-3 or TRBV12-4 to TRBJ2-1; 7 positions match TRBD1. This CDR3 has 14 amino acids. J gave up 7 bases and V 6 bases, and 9 bases lay outside the gene matches. CDR3 nucleotide sequence: TGTGCCAGCAGATATCCCGGGACAGCTAATGAGCAGTTCTTC. Translating it yields CASRYPGTANEQFF.

The chain combines TRBV20-1 with TRBJ2-5; TRBD2 aligns across 11 bases. This CDR3 spans 15 amino acids. Germline V CDR1 and CDR2: DFQATT, SNEGSKA (reference sequence). After removal of 5 bases from V and 3 bases from J, the junction contained 8 bases not matched to a gene. The CDR3 coding sequence is TGCAGTGCTCCCCCCTTGACTAGCGGGGAAGAGACCCAGTACTTC. Protein product: CSAPPLTSGEETQYF.

The rearrangement uses TRBV2 and TRBJ1-5, with a weak D call TRBD1 (5 bases). Germline V CDR1 and CDR2: SNHLY, FYNNEI. This CDR3 has 13 amino acids. Trimming took 9 bases from V and 2 from J, leaving 11 bases between them. The CDR3 DNA follows: TGTGCCAGTGGCCAGGGCGGCAATCAGCCCCAGCATTTT. It is translated as CASGQGGNQPQHF.

V gene TRBV20-1 combines with J gene TRBJ1-4; TRBD1 is a possible D gene (5 bases). The CDR3 consists of 13 residues. The V gene lost 0 bases and the J gene lost 12 bases, with 14 bases spanning the gap. Germline CDR1 is DFQATT and CDR2 is SNEGSKA (reference sequence). Written as DNA, the CDR3 is TGCAGTGCTAGAGATGGGGCCACGACCCAACTGTTTTTT. It is translated as CSARDGATTQLFF.

The table lists this clonotype with a count of one. This chain connects TRBV25-1 to TRBJ2-1; maybe TRBD1 (6 bases). V lost 6 bases and J lost 3, with 15 bases in between. Germline V lookup: CDR1 MGHDK, CDR2 SYGVNS. The CDR3 length is 15 residues. The CDR3 sequence is CASSVDSTYYNEQFF. CDR3 sequence (DNA): TGTGCCAGCAGCGTGGACAGCACTTACTACAATGAGCAGTTCTTC.

The chain combines TRBV27 with TRBJ1-1, with a possible D match to TRBD1 (5 bases). The CDR3 loop spans 14 amino acids. Germline V CDR1 and CDR2: MNHEY, SMNVEV (reference sequence). V was clipped by 3 bases and J by 0 bases, with 8 bases between them. The CDR3 DNA sequence: TGTGCCAGCAGTTTCCGGGGGATGAACACTGAAGCTTTCTTT. Amino acids: CASSFRGMNTEAFF.

J is TRBJ2-5 and V is TRBV10-3, with D possibly called TRBD1 or TRBD2 (5 bases each). The CDR3 contains 14 residues. Germline V gene sequence: CDR1 ENHRY, CDR2 SYGVKD. Trimming removed 6 bases from V and 5 bases from J, with 16 bases in between. The CDR3 sequence: CAIRAQQGVETQYF. In DNA, the CDR3 is TGTGCCATCAGGGCCCAGCAGGGAGTCGAGACCCAGTACTTC.

The J gene is TRBJ2-7, the V gene TRBV7-9; 9 bases line up with TRBD1. Germline V CDR1 and CDR2: SEHNR, FQNEAQ (reference sequence). V was pared by 6 bases and J by 3 bases, with 12 bases of the junction left unmatched. This CDR3 is built from 16 residues. DNA of the CDR3: TGTGCCAGCAGTCCTTGGGGGACAGGGAAGAACTACGAGCAGTACTTC. Its translation: CASSPWGTGKNYEQYF. The full variable domain, its missing parts supplied by reference TRBV7-9 and TRBJ2-7, is DTGVSQNPRHKITKRGQNVTFRCDPISEHNRLYWYRQTLGQGPEFLTYFQNEAQLEKSRLLSDRFSAERPKGSFSTLEIQRTEQGDSAMYLCASSPWGTGKNYEQYFGPGTRLTVT.

The rearrangement joins TRBV2 to TRBJ2-5; TRBD2 aligns across 7 bases. Per germline, CDR1 SNHLY and CDR2 FYNNEI. The CDR3 runs 13 residues. With V trimmed by 10 bases and J by 2 bases, 7 bases remained unmatched. CDR3 protein: CATLRTSQETQYF. Here the CDR3 DNA reads TGTGCCACCCTAAGGACTAGTCAAGAGACCCAGTACTTC. The full variable domain, its missing parts supplied by reference TRBV2 and TRBJ2-5, is EPEVTQTPSHQVTQMGQEVILRCVPISNHLYFYWYRQILGQKVEFLVSFYNNEISEKSEIFDDQFSVERPDGSNFTLKIRSTKLEDSAMYFCATLRTSQETQYFGPGTRLLVL.

The chain recombines TRBV7-3 with TRBJ2-6; D uncertain. This CDR3 contains 13 residues. V was trimmed by 3 bases and J by 2 bases, leaving 2 bases between them. Per the germline V gene, CDR1 is SGHTA and CDR2 is FQGTGA. The CDR3 region is CASSFTGANVLTF. CDR3 bases: TGTGCCAGCAGCTTTACTGGGGCCAACGTCCTGACTTTC.

CDR3 nucleotides: TGTGCCAGCAGCTTCCCTGGACAGGTTCAAGAGACCCAGTACTTC. Translated: CASSFPGQVQETQYF. This chain joins TRBV5-6 and TRBJ2-5; 7 nucleotides agree with TRBD1. Trimming cost V 2 bases and J 2 bases; bases outside gene matches: 6. Germline V gene data show CDR1 as SGHDT and CDR2 as YYEEEE. This CDR3 is built from 15 residues.

This sequence joins TRBV4-2 and TRBJ2-3; 11 bases are a match to TRBD1. The CDR3 totals 16 residues. The junction had 9 bases not matched to a gene; V was cut back by 4 bases and J by 6 bases. The germline CDR1 and CDR2 sequences are LGHNA and YNFKEQ. The CDR3 DNA is TGTGCCAGCAGCCCCGTCGGGACAGGGGGTTCTGATACGCAGTATTTT. Translating gives CASSPVGTGGSDTQYF.

This clonotype has a handful of counts. The chain links TRBV3-1 to TRBJ2-7; 7 bases agree with TRBD2. The CDR3 totals 14 residues. J gave up 6 bases and V 4 bases, and 9 bases lay outside the gene matches. Germline CDR1 and CDR2: LGHDT and YNNKEL (reference sequence). The CDR3 is CASSRAGGIAEQYF. In DNA, the CDR3 is TGTGCCAGCAGCCGGGCCGGGGGGATAGCCGAGCAGTACTTC.

V gene TRBV27 combines with J gene TRBJ2-1, with TRBD2 identical over 7 bases. Germline assignment: CDR1 MNHEY and CDR2 SMNVEV (reference sequence). CDR3 size: 15 residues. V was pared by 3 bases and J by 6 bases, with 8 bases of the junction left unmatched. The CDR3 loop is CASSLRATSVNEQFF. The CDR3 nucleotides read TGTGCCAGCAGTTTGAGGGCCACTAGCGTCAATGAGCAGTTCTTC.

The chain has TRBV15 and TRBJ1-6; 7 bases map to TRBD1. CDR1 and CDR2 from the germline V gene are LNHNV and YYDKDF (reference sequence). Trimming at V came to 0 bases and at J to 4 bases, leaving 9 bases not matched to a gene. The CDR3 contains 18 residues. DNA of the CDR3: TGTGCCACCAGCAGAGATCCGAACAGGGGATTATATAATTCACCCCTCCACTTT. It specifies CATSRDPNRGLYNSPLHF.

The J gene is TRBJ2-5, the V gene TRBV7-2; TRBD2 matches 9 bases. This CDR3 has 13 residues. Trimming took 5 bases from V and 6 from J; bases not matched to a gene: 4. CDR1 is SGHTA and CDR2 is FQGNSA in the germline V gene. The chain's CDR3 is CASSAGGLKTQYF. CDR3 sequence (DNA): TGTGCCAGCAGCGCGGGGGGGCTGAAGACCCAGTACTTC.

The CDR3 DNA is TGTGCCAGCAGCTCAAGATCAGGGGGGAACACTGAAGCTTTCTTT. This gives the protein CASSSRSGGNTEAFF. The gene calls are TRBV7-9 and TRBJ1-1; TRBD1 matches 7 bases. Germline CDR1 reads SEHNR; CDR2 reads FQNEAQ (reference sequence). V shed 4 bases and J 1 base; nucleotides not matched to a gene: 6. This CDR3 spans 15 amino acids. Based on the CDR3 plus reference TRBV7-9 and TRBJ1-1, the full variable domain is DTGVSQNPRHKITKRGQNVTFRCDPISEHNRLYWYRQTLGQGPEFLTYFQNEAQLEKSRLLSDRFSAERPKGSFSTLEIQRTEQGDSAMYLCASSSRSGGNTEAFFGQGTRLTVV.

The chain uses TRBV20-1 and TRBJ2-2, with 9 positions matching TRBD2. V gave up 2 bases and J gave up 4 bases; unmatched junction bases: 8. The CDR3 runs 16 residues. The germline gives CDR1 DFQATT, CDR2 SNEGSKA (reference sequence). CDR3 in amino acids: CSARRRAGGPTGELFF. The CDR3 nucleotides are TGCAGTGCTAGACGGCGAGCGGGGGGACCCACCGGGGAGCTGTTTTTT.

The chain joins TRBV24-1 to TRBJ2-1, with TRBD1 as a possible D gene (6 bases). V gave up 2 bases and J gave up 3 bases, with 19 bases separating them. The CDR3 sequence is 18 residues long. Germline V gives CDR1 KGHDR, CDR2 SFDVKD. Here the CDR3 reads CATSDSRLGDILYNEQFF. CDR3 DNA sequence: TGTGCCACCAGTGATTCCCGCTTGGGGGACATCCTCTACAATGAGCAGTTCTTC.

This chain links TRBV2 with TRBJ1-1; unclear D gene. V was shortened by 3 bases and J by 7 bases, with 12 bases between the two germline ends. The CDR3 runs 13 residues. Germline CDR1 SNHLY, CDR2 FYNNEI. The CDR3 spells CASSDHRENEAFF. DNA of the CDR3: TGTGCCAGCAGTGACCACCGAGAGAATGAAGCTTTCTTT.

V usage is TRBV19 and J usage is TRBJ2-1; 11 nucleotides agree with TRBD2. Germline lookup yields CDR1 LNHDA and CDR2 SQIVND (reference sequence). The junction had 13 bases not matched to a gene; V was cut back by 4 bases and J by 8 bases. The CDR3 extends over 17 amino acids. The CDR3 loop reads CASSSVGSGGALHEQFF. Written as DNA, the CDR3 is TGTGCCAGTAGTAGTGTGGGTAGCGGGGGGGCCTTGCATGAGCAGTTCTTC.

The chain carries TRBV27 and TRBJ2-1; a possible D gene is TRBD1 (6 bases). The CDR3 loop spans 15 amino acids. The V gene's germline CDR1 is MNHEY and CDR2 SMNVEV (reference sequence). Trimming stripped 3 bases from V and 2 bases from J, with 11 bases between. CDR3 bases: TGTGCCAGCAGTTTTAAACAGGGCCCCTACAATGAGCAGTTCTTC. As protein: CASSFKQGPYNEQFF.